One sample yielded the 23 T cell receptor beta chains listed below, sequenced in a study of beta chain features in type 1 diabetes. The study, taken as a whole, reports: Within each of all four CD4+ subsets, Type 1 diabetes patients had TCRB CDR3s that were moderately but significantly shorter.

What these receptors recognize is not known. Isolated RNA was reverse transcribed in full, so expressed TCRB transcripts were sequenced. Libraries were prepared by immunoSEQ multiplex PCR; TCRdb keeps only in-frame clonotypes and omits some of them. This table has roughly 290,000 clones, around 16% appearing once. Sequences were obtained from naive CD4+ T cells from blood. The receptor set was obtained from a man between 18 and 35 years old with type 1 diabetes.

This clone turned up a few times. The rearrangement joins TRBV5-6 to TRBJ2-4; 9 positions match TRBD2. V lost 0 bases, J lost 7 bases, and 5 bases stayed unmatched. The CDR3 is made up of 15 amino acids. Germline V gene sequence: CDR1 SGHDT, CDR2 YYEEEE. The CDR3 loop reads CASSLEGGGVNIQYF. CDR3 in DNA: TGTGCCAGCAGCTTGGAAGGCGGGGGGGTCAACATTCAGTACTTC.

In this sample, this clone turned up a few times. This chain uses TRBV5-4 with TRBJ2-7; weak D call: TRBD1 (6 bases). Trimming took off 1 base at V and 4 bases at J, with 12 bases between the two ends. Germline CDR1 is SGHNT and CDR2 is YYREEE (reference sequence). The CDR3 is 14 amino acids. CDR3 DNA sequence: TGTGCCAGCAGCTTGCAGGGGCGCCAATACGAGCAGTACTTC. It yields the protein CASSLQGRQYEQYF.

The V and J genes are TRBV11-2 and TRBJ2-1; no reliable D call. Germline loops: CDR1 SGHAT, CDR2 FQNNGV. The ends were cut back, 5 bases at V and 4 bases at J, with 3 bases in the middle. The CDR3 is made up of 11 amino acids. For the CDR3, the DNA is TGTGCCAGCAGCCAATACAATGAGCAGTTCTTC. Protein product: CASSQYNEQFF.

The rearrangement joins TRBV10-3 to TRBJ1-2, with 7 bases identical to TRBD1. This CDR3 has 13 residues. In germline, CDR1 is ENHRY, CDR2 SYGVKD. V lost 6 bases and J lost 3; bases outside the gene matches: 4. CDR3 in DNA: TGTGCCATCAGCCCCGGGACAGACTATGGCTACACCTTC. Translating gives CAISPGTDYGYTF.

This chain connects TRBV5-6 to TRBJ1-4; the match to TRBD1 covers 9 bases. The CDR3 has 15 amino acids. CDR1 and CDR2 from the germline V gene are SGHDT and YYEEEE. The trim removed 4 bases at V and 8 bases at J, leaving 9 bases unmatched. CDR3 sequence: CASSKPPGQGEKLFF. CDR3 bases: TGTGCCAGCAGCAAACCTCCGGGACAGGGCGAAAAACTGTTTTTT. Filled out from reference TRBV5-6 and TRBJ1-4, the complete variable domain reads DAGVTQSPTHLIKTRGQQVTLRCSPKSGHDTVSWYQQALGQGPQFIFQYYEEEERQRGNFPDRFSGHQFPNYSSELNVNALLLGDSALYLCASSKPPGQGEKLFFGSGTQLSVL.

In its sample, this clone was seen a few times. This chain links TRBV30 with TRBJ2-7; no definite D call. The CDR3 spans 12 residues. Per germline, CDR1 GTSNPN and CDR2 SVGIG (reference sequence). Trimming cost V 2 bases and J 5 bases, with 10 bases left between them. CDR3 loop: CAWSPPRDEQYF. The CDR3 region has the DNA TGTGCCTGGAGTCCCCCTCGGGACGAGCAGTACTTC.

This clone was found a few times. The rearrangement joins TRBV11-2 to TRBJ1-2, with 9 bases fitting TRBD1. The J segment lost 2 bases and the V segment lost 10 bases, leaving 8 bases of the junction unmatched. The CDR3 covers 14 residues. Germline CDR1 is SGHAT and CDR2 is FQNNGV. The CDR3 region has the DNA TGTGCCACCAGACTAGGGACAGGGAACTATGGCTACACCTTC. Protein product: CATRLGTGNYGYTF.

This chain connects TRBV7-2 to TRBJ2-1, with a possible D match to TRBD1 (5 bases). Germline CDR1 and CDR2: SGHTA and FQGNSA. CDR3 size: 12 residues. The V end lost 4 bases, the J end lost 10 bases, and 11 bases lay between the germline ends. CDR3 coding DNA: TGTGCCAGCAGCTACACAGGCTCCGAGCAGTTCTTC. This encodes CASSYTGSEQFF.

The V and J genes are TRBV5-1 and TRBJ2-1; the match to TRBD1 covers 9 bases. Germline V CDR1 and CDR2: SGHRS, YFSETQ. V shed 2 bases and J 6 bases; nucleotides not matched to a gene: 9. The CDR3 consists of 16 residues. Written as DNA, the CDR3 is TGCGCCAGCAGCTTTAACCGGGACAGGGCAGGCAATGAGCAGTTCTTC. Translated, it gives CASSFNRDRAGNEQFF. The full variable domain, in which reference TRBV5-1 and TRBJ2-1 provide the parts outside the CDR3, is KAGVTQTPRYLIKTRGQQVTLSCSPISGHRSVSWYQQTPGQGLQFLFEYFSETQRNKGNFPGRFSGRQFSNSRSEMNVSTLELGDSALYLCASSFNRDRAGNEQFFGPGTRLTVL.

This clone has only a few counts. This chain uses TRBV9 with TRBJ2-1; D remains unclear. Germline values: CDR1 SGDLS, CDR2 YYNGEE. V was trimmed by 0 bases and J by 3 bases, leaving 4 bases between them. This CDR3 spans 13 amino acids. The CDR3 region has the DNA TGTGCCAGCAGCGTAGACAGCTACAATGAGCAGTTCTTC. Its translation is CASSVDSYNEQFF.

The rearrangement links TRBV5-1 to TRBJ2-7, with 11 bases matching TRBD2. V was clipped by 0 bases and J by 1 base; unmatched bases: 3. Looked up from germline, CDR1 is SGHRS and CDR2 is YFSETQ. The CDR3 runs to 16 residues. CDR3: CASSLARTSGSYEQYF. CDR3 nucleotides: TGCGCCAGCAGCTTGGCACGGACTAGCGGGTCCTACGAGCAGTACTTC. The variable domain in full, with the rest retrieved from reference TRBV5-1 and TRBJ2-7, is KAGVTQTPRYLIKTRGQQVTLSCSPISGHRSVSWYQQTPGQGLQFLFEYFSETQRNKGNFPGRFSGRQFSNSRSEMNVSTLELGDSALYLCASSLARTSGSYEQYFGPGTRLTVT.

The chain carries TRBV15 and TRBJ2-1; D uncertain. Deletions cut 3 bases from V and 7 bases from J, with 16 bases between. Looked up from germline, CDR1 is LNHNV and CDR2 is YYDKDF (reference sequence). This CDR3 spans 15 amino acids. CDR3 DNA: TGTGCCACCAGCAGTAGATTACAGCTTAGGAATGAGCAGTTCTTC. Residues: CATSSRLQLRNEQFF.

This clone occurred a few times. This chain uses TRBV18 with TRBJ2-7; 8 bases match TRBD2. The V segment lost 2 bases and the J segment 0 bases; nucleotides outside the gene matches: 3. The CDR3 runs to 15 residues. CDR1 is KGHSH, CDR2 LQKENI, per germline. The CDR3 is CASSPSSGLSYEQYF. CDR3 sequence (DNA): TGTGCCAGCTCACCATCTAGCGGGCTCTCCTACGAGCAGTACTTC.

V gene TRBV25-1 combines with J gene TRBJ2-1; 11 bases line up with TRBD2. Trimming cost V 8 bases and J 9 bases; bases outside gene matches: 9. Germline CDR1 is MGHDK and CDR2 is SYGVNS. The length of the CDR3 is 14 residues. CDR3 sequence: CASAVAGGPGEQFF. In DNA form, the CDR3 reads TGTGCCAGCGCGGTAGCGGGGGGGCCTGGTGAGCAGTTCTTC.

The DNA for the CDR3 is TGCGCCAGCAGCCTCACATCGGAGTACGAGCAGTACTTC. This sequence encodes CASSLTSEYEQYF. The chain is built from TRBV5-1 and TRBJ2-7; D is ambiguous. Looked up from germline, CDR1 is SGHRS and CDR2 is YFSETQ. The CDR3 covers 13 residues. Trimming stripped 4 bases from V and 4 bases from J, with 12 bases between. Combining the CDR3 with reference TRBV5-1 and TRBJ2-7 gives the whole variable domain KAGVTQTPRYLIKTRGQQVTLSCSPISGHRSVSWYQQTPGQGLQFLFEYFSETQRNKGNFPGRFSGRQFSNSRSEMNVSTLELGDSALYLCASSLTSEYEQYFGPGTRLTVT.

Here the CDR3 DNA reads TGTGCCAGCAGTTTATCGGCAGGGTTCCCCGGGGAGCTGTTTTTT. This translates into CASSLSAGFPGELFF. The chain links TRBV27 to TRBJ2-2, with D perhaps matching TRBD1 (5 bases). The V and J ends lost 0 bases and 6 bases respectively, with 11 bases between them. The CDR3 contains 15 residues. Germline lookup yields CDR1 MNHEY and CDR2 SMNVEV (reference sequence).

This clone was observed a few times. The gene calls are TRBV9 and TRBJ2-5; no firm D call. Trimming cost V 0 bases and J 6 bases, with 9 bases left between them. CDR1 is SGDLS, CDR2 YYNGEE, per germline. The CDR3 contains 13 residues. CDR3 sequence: CASSVGARQTQYF. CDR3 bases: TGTGCCAGCAGCGTAGGGGCCCGACAGACCCAGTACTTC.

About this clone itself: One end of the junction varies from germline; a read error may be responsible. DNA for the CDR3: TGCGCCAGCAGTCTGGACAGGGGATCTCTCTTC. It yields the protein CASSLDRGSLF. V is TRBV4-3 and J is TRBJ2-1, with 9 bases that match TRBD1. Germline-derived CDR1 and CDR2 are LGHNA and YSLEER. The CDR3 has 11 amino acids.

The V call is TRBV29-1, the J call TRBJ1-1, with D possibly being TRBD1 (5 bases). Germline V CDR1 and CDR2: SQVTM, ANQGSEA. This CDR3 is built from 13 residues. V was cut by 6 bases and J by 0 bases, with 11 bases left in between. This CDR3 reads CSVRQIMNTEAFF. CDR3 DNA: TGCAGCGTCAGACAGATAATGAACACTGAAGCTTTCTTT.

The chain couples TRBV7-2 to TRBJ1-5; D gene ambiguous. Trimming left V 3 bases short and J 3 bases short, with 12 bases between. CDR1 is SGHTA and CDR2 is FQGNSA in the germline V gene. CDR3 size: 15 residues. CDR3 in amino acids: CASSLQTGNNQPQHF. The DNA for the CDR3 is TGTGCCAGCAGCTTGCAGACTGGTAACAATCAGCCCCAGCATTTT. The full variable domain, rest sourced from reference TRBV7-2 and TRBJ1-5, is GAGVSQSPSNKVTEKGKDVELRCDPISGHTALYWYRQSLGQGLEFLIYFQGNSAPDKSGLPSDRFSAERTGGSVSTLTIQRTQQEDSAVYLCASSLQTGNNQPQHFGDGTRLSIL.

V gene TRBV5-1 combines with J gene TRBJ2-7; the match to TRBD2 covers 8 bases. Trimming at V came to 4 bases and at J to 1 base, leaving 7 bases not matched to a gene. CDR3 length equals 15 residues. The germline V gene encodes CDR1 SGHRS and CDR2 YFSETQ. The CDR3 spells CASSRGVAGSYEQYF. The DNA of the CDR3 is TGCGCCAGCAGCAGAGGAGTAGCGGGGTCCTACGAGCAGTACTTC.

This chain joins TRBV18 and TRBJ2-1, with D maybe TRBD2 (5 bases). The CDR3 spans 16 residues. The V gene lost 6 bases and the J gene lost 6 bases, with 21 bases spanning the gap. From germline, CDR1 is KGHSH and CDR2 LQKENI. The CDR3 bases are TGTGCCAGCTCCAAGCGATACGGACTGGAAGTCAATGAGCAGTTCTTC. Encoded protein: CASSKRYGLEVNEQFF.

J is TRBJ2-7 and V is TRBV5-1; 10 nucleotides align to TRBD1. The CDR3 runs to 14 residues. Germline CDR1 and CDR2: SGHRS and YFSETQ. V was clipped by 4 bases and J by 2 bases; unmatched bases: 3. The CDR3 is CASSVGQGTYEQYF. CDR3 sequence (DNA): TGCGCCAGCAGCGTGGGACAGGGGACCTACGAGCAGTACTTC.